Presented here are 23 T cell receptor beta chains from one specimen sequenced in a study of blood T cell repertoires in COVID-19. The assay was immunoSEQ multiplex PCR, and TCRdb's table has in-frame clones only and misses some. The table has about 370,000 clones, approximately 87% seen once. The sequencing input was peripheral blood. These TCRs come from a woman in her 30s with COVID-19, enrolled during active disease.

The gene calls are TRBV28 and TRBJ2-7; 9 bases line up with TRBD1. This CDR3 has 15 residues. Trimming at V came to 6 bases and at J to 3 bases, leaving 9 bases not matched to a gene. Germline V lookup: CDR1 MDHEN, CDR2 SYDVKM. The CDR3 DNA is TGTGCCAGCAGCCCGGACAGGGGCGGGGTCTACGAGCAGTACTTC. This codes for CASSPDRGGVYEQYF. The whole variable domain, remainder taken from reference TRBV28 and TRBJ2-7, is DVKVTQSSRYLVKRTGEKVFLECVQDMDHENMFWYRQDPGLGLRLIYFSYDVKMKEKGDIPEGYSVSREKKERFSLILESASTNQTSMYLCASSPDRGGVYEQYFGPGTRLTVT.

The chain carries TRBV7-2 and TRBJ2-7, with 7 bases lining up with TRBD2. This CDR3 region has 15 residues. Germline lookup yields CDR1 SGHTA and CDR2 FQGNSA. Trimming removed 5 bases from V and 7 bases from J; junction bases left unmatched: 14. Here the CDR3 DNA reads TGTGCCAGCAGCGCCCCGGGGCTTCGCGGGGGAGAGCAGTACTTC. This translates into CASSAPGLRGGEQYF.

This chain uses TRBV2 with TRBJ2-1, with D perhaps matching TRBD2 (5 bases). CDR1 and CDR2 from the germline V gene are SNHLY and FYNNEI. This CDR3 is built from 12 residues. The V and J ends lost 6 bases and 8 bases respectively, with 11 bases between them. CDR3 bases: TGTGCCAGCAGCGAAAACGGGGATGAGCAGTTCTTC. It encodes CASSENGDEQFF.

The CDR3 DNA reads as TGTGCCAGCAGTTTTGTGGGGGACAGTAATCAGCCCCAGCATTTT. It is translated as CASSFVGDSNQPQHF. The chain has TRBV27 and TRBJ1-5, with TRBD1 matching 7 bases. CDR1 and CDR2 (germline): MNHEY, SMNVEV (reference sequence). Trimming cost V 3 bases and J 4 bases; bases outside gene matches: 6. The length of the CDR3 is 15 residues.

The chain recombines TRBV2 with TRBJ2-5; 8 bases are shared with TRBD2. The CDR3 is 16 amino acids. The junction had 13 bases not matched to a gene; V was cut back by 6 bases and J by 4 bases. Germline lookup yields CDR1 SNHLY and CDR2 FYNNEI. CDR3 DNA sequence: TGTGCCAGCAGCCTGGGGGGGACTAGGGTTGGAGAGACCCAGTACTTC. This gives the protein CASSLGGTRVGETQYF.

This clone was recorded only once. This chain links TRBV6-4 with TRBJ2-2; 13 positions match TRBD2. The CDR3 is 16 amino acids. Trimming cost V 5 bases and J 6 bases; bases outside gene matches: 6. Looked up from germline, CDR1 is MRHNA and CDR2 is SNTAGT. For the CDR3, the DNA is TGTGCCAGCAGTAGGACTAGCGGGAGTTCTTCCGGGGAGCTGTTTTTT. Protein: CASSRTSGSSSGELFF.

This sequence joins TRBV2 and TRBJ2-5, with TRBD2 matching 11 bases. Germline V gene lookup returns CDR1 SNHLY and CDR2 FYNNEI. The CDR3 totals 16 residues. Trimming removed 5 bases from V and 4 bases from J; junction bases left unmatched: 9. CDR3 sequence reads: CASSTTSGRSGETQYF. CDR3 nucleotides: TGTGCCAGCAGTACCACTAGCGGGAGAAGTGGAGAGACCCAGTACTTC.

The J gene is TRBJ1-4, the V gene TRBV5-4; 11 bases match TRBD1. The trim removed 3 bases at V and 2 bases at J, leaving 3 bases unmatched. From germline, CDR1 is SGHNT and CDR2 YYREEE (reference sequence). This CDR3 has 16 residues. CDR3: CASSSRTGGTNEKLFF. The CDR3 nucleotides read TGTGCCAGCAGCTCCAGGACAGGGGGCACTAATGAAAAACTGTTTTTT. The variable domain in full, completed from reference TRBV5-4 and TRBJ1-4, reads ETGVTQSPTHLIKTRGQQVTLRCSSQSGHNTVSWYQQALGQGPQFIFQYYREEENGRGNFPPRFSGLQFPNYSSELNVNALELDDSALYLCASSSRTGGTNEKLFFGSGTQLSVL.

This chain connects TRBV27 to TRBJ2-5; D perhaps matches TRBD1 (6 bases). The V end lost 3 bases, the J end lost 1 base, and 18 bases lay between the germline ends. Per the germline V gene, CDR1 is MNHEY and CDR2 is SMNVEV (reference sequence). This CDR3 has 17 amino acids. In DNA, the CDR3 is TGTGCCAGCAGTTTGTTCCCTCTACAGGGAGCCCAAGAGACCCAGTACTTC. Amino acids: CASSLFPLQGAQETQYF.

The chain links TRBV3-1 (or the pseudogene TRBV3-2) to TRBJ2-7; TRBD1 might be the D (6 bases). The CDR3 runs 14 residues. V lost 2 bases to trimming and J lost 3 bases, with 11 bases between them. Looked up from germline, CDR1 is LGHDT and CDR2 is YNNKEL (reference sequence). The CDR3 region is CASSQFQGHYEQYF. The CDR3 bases are TGTGCCAGCAGCCAATTTCAGGGACACTACGAGCAGTACTTC.

In DNA, the CDR3 is TGCGCCAGCAGCTCCTTCGGACAGGGCCGGGAGCTGTTTTTT. It encodes CASSSFGQGRELFF. The rearrangement joins TRBV5-1 to TRBJ2-2, with 8 bases fitting TRBD1. The CDR3 has 14 residues. The V gene end was trimmed by 3 bases and the J gene end by 9 bases; junction bases not matched to a gene: 7. Germline CDR1 is SGHRS and CDR2 is YFSETQ.

This sequence joins TRBV28 and TRBJ2-2, with D possibly TRBD2 on 6 matching bases. From germline, CDR1 is MDHEN and CDR2 SYDVKM. This CDR3 region has 15 residues. V shed 6 bases and J shed 0 bases, with 11 bases lying between them. CDR3 coding DNA: TGTGCCAGCAGAGTACTAGCTCCGAACACCGGGGAGCTGTTTTTT. This translates into CASRVLAPNTGELFF.

The chain is built from TRBV11-1 and TRBJ2-2; TRBD1 aligns across 10 bases. CDR3 length: 15 residues. The J segment lost 7 bases and the V segment lost 5 bases, leaving 7 bases of the junction unmatched. CDR1 and CDR2 from the germline V gene are SGHAT and FQDESV (reference sequence). The CDR3 reads CASSGGTGVIGELFF. The CDR3 nucleotides read TGTGCCAGCAGCGGGGGGACAGGGGTGATCGGGGAGCTGTTTTTT.

This clone was detected a few times. V and J are TRBV3-1 (or the pseudogene TRBV3-2) and TRBJ2-1; TRBD2 agrees at 8 bases. Germline assignment: CDR1 LGHDT and CDR2 YNNKEL (reference sequence). V shed 4 bases, J shed 3 bases, and the junction held 8 bases outside the gene matches. The CDR3 covers 16 residues. DNA of the CDR3: TGTGCCAGCAGCCGTGGACTAGCTACGGGCTACAATGAGCAGTTCTTC. Amino acid sequence: CASSRGLATGYNEQFF.

The chain recombines TRBV4-1 with TRBJ2-7, with 8 bases aligning to TRBD1. The CDR3 has 14 amino acids. Looked up from germline, CDR1 is MGHRA and CDR2 is YSYEKL. Trimming at V came to 2 bases and at J to 2 bases, leaving 2 bases not matched to a gene. CDR3 coding DNA: TGCGCCAGCAGCCAACAGGGGGCCCCCTACGAGCAGTACTTC. Protein: CASSQQGAPYEQYF.

V and J are TRBV14 and TRBJ2-7; D uncertain. The CDR3 runs to 16 residues. V was pared by 3 bases and J by 4 bases, with 19 bases between. Per germline, CDR1 SGHDN and CDR2 FVKESK. The chain's CDR3 is CASSQGPAIWQYEQYF. CDR3 bases: TGTGCCAGCAGCCAGGGCCCCGCGATCTGGCAGTACGAGCAGTACTTC.

CDR3 sequence: CASSNRYEQYF. The DNA for the CDR3 is TGTGCCAGCAGTAATAGATACGAGCAGTACTTC. V usage is TRBV12-3 or TRBV12-4 and J usage is TRBJ2-7; D not resolved. Trimming cost V 5 bases and J 4 bases, with 6 bases left between them. The CDR3 loop spans 11 amino acids.

DNA of the CDR3: TGCAGCGGACAGGGGAGGGTGGGTGAAAAACTGTTTTTT. Amino acids: CSGQGRVGEKLFF. This rearrangement joins TRBV29-1 to TRBJ1-4; the match to TRBD1 covers 8 bases. V was pared by 7 bases and J by 7 bases, with 8 bases of the junction left unmatched. Germline assignment: CDR1 SQVTM and CDR2 ANQGSEA. The CDR3 runs to 13 residues.

The chain combines TRBV2 with TRBJ2-1, with 8 nucleotides matching TRBD2. The CDR3 runs 17 residues. CDR1 is SNHLY and CDR2 is FYNNEI in the germline V gene. Losses at the gene ends were 4 bases for V and 0 bases for J; bases not matched to a gene: 8. DNA for the CDR3: TGTGCCAGCAGTGCAATGACTAGCGCCAACTCCTACAATGAGCAGTTCTTC. Its translation: CASSAMTSANSYNEQFF.

A word on this clone: The same CDR3 is also encoded by other DNA sequences in this sample. This sequence joins TRBV2 and TRBJ2-3; a weak D match, TRBD2 (6 bases). The CDR3 sequence is 13 residues long. The germline gives CDR1 SNHLY, CDR2 FYNNEI. The ends were cut back, 5 bases at V and 0 bases at J, with 6 bases in the middle. CDR3 sequence reads: CASSSGSTDTQYF. CDR3 nucleotide sequence: TGTGCCAGCAGTAGCGGGAGCACAGATACGCAGTATTTT.

The gene calls are TRBV10-2 and TRBJ2-3; D gene ambiguous. This CDR3 has 11 amino acids. Germline CDR1 and CDR2: WSHSY and SAAADI. The V gene lost 6 bases and the J gene lost 3 bases, with 4 bases spanning the gap. The CDR3 region is CASSKTDTQYF. CDR3 bases: TGCGCCAGCAGCAAAACAGATACGCAGTATTTT.

This clone has a single count. The CDR3 region is CASTSGTDTQYF. The CDR3 bases are TGTGCCTCAACTAGCGGCACAGATACGCAGTATTTT. V is TRBV30 and J is TRBJ2-3, with 7 bases identical to TRBD2. The junction had 2 bases not matched to a gene; V was cut back by 7 bases and J by 1 base. CDR1 is GTSNPN and CDR2 is SVGIG in the germline V gene (reference sequence). This CDR3 spans 12 amino acids. Full variable domain (missing parts from reference TRBV30 and TRBJ2-3): SQTIHQWPATLVQPVGSPLSLECTVEGTSNPNLYWYRQAAGRGLQLLFYSVGIGQISSEVPQNLSASRPQDRQFILSSKKLLLSDSGFYLCASTSGTDTQYFGPGTRLTVL.

The rearrangement joins TRBV21-1 to TRBJ1-4; TRBD1 is the table's D call, not checked against the DNA. TRBV21-1 is tagged as a pseudogene. This CDR3 has 17 residues. Here the CDR3 reads CASSKKTPQGMVEKLFF. CDR3 in DNA: TGTGCCAGCAGCAAAAAGACTCCACAGGGGATGGTCGAAAAACTGTTTTTT.